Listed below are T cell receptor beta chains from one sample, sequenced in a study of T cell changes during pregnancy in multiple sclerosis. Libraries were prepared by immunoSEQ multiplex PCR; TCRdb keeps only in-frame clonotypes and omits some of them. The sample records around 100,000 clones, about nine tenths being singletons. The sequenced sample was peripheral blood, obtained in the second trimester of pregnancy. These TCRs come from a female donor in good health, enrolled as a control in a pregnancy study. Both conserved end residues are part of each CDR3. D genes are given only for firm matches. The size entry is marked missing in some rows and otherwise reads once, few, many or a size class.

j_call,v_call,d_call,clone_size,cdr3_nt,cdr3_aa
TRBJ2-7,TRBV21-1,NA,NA,TGTGCCAGCAGCAAAGGGGGCGGGAGTACCTACGAGCAGTACTTC,CASSKGGGSTYEQYF
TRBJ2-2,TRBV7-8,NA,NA,TGTGCCAGCAGCTTAACGACAGGCGTGAACACCGGGGAGCTGTTTTTT,CASSLTTGVNTGELFF
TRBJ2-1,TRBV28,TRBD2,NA,TGTGCCAGCAGTCCGGGACTAGCGACCAATGAGCAGTTCTTC,CASSPGLATNEQFF
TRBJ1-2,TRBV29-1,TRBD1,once,TGCAGCGTTGAAGATGATATGACAGGGATGGACTATGGCTACACCTTC,CSVEDDMTGMDYGYTF
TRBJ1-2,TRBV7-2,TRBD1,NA,TGTGCCAGCAGCCCGTTCGGGACAGGGAACTATGGCTACACCTTC,CASSPFGTGNYGYTF
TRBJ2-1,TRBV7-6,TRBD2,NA,TGTGCCAGCAGAACTAGCGGGAGAGGTCGTGAGCAGTTCTTC,CASRTSGRGREQFF
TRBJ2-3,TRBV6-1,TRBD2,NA,TGTGCCAGCAGTGCCCTTCCTTTACTAGCGGGAGGAACAGATACGCAGTATTTT,CASSALPLLAGGTDTQYF
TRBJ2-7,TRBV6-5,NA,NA,TGTGCCAGCGGGGAGCCGGGAGACCCAAGGTACTTC,CASGEPGDPRYF
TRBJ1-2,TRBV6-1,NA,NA,TGTGCCAGCAGTGTGGGGAGCAACTATGGCTACACCTTC,CASSVGSNYGYTF
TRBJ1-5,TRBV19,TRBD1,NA,TGTGCCAGTAGCACGGACAGGGAGAATGGCAATCAGCCCCAGCATTTT,CASSTDRENGNQPQHF
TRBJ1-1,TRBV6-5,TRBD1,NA,TGTGCCAGCAGTTACTTGGGACAGGGCAACACTGAAGCTTTCTTT,CASSYLGQGNTEAFF
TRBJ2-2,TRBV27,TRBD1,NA,TGTGCCAGCAGACACCGCAGGACAGGGAACACCGGGGAGCTGTTTTTT,CASRHRRTGNTGELFF
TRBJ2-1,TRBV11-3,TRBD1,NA,TGTGCCAGCAGCTGGACAGGGATCCTTGGGAATGAGCAGTTCTTC,CASSWTGILGNEQFF
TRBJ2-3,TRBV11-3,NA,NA,TGTGCCAGCAGCTTCTTTGAGGGAAATACGCAGTATTTT,CASSFFEGNTQYF
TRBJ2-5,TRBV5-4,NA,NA,TGTGCCAGCAGCTTGGCCCCCAGGGCTAAGACCCAGTACTTC,CASSLAPRAKTQYF